This T cell receptor (beta chain) was captured in a study of T cell repertoires in cytomegalovirus infection. Study-level background: It was the public TCR beta signatures that indicated both CMV infection and matching HLA type. Study conclusions and caveats: Frequencies of public TCR beta families were cumulated, and this identified carriers of CMV plus the relevant HLA. HLA-C-restricted CMV clonotypes gave the most frequent clonotype in two of eight donors.

TCRdb analysed the reads with MiXCR anew, one entry per CDR3 protein. The table lists around 550,000 distinct CDR3 sequences, around 27% of them singletons. As regards this clonotype: What it binds is unknown.

This clonotype originated in a human donor in good health (CMV status not recorded). Some clones in this sample may be carry-over from other donors' samples. The sequenced sample consisted of PBMCs.

The CDR3 loop is CASSFFYSSGKSDTQYF. DNA of the CDR3: TGCGCCAGCAGCTTCTTTTACTCTAGCGGGAAATCGGATACGCAGTATTTT. The V gene is TRBV5-1, the J gene TRBJ2-3; 9 nucleotides line up with TRBD2. CDR3 length equals 17 residues. The germline V gene has CDR1 SGHRS and CDR2 YFSETQ. Germline trimming cut 2 bases from V and 6 bases from J; bases unmatched to any gene: 13.